This T cell receptor beta chain originates from a study of cytomegalovirus exposure and HLA in healthy donors. Study in general: From 170 million or so T cells, an earlier analysis saw approximately 110 million unique TCR beta sequences. Unique TCRs numbering roughly 85 million, obtained from HLA-typed donors, made up an early data release.

It was with 60 Vbeta and 13 Jbeta primers that the PCR ran. Libraries were prepared by immunoSEQ multiplex PCR; TCRdb keeps only in-frame clonotypes and omits some of them. The sample has under 150,000 clones; about three quarters are singletons. On this clone itself: Its antigen is currently unknown.

Study-wide points: As a later analysis showed, several of the most significant clusters appeared to be linked to common viral pathogens. Later genetic work tied a missense DCLRE1C variant to beta-chain V and J trimming.

CDR3 length equals 16 residues. Germline lookup yields CDR1 SGHRS and CDR2 YFSETQ. The V segment lost 4 bases and the J segment 4 bases; nucleotides outside the gene matches: 10. The clonotype was recovered from a female donor in good health and CMV-seropositive. Sequencing was carried out using PBMCs. The chain joins TRBV5-1 to TRBJ2-1; 8 bases map to TRBD2. CDR3 sequence: CASSQVKRGSYNEQFF. As DNA, the CDR3 is TGCGCCAGCAGCCAGGTAAAGCGGGGGTCGTACAATGAGCAGTTCTTC.